This TCR beta chain was sequenced in a study of blood T cell repertoires in COVID-19 (dated by TCRdb to 2019 to 2021). About the full investigation: Collaborator samples came from the United States, Italy and Spain and covered acute and convalescent phases of COVID-19. The material from the prospective study consisted of cDNA or gDNA derived from T cells, B-cell-depleted T cells, or PBMCs. Deeply sampled blood TCRbeta repertoires from subjects exposed to, actively infected with, or recovered from COVID-19 were included in the dataset. The repertoires were released in a freely available public database intended as a resource for research on the immune response to SARS-CoV-2. Samples were obtained from the ongoing ImmuneRACE study (first 160 participants) and from over a thousand subjects provided by 6 global collaborators. Sample metadata almost always included a de-identified subject ID, COVID-19 status, age in years and sex. Where available, HLA class I and class II types were taken from metadata supplied by the sample provider and were not determined by assay-based typing. Summary of the overall study and its limitations: The amount of clinical and demographic metadata varied by source and participant and was provided uncurated.

TCRbeta CDR3 regions were amplified from genomic DNA using the immunoSEQ Assay, a bias-controlled multiplex PCR. In the source study's methods: The number of nucleated cells in each sample was estimated by amplification of reference gene primers within the assay. To quantify the absolute abundance of each unique TCRbeta CDR3 rearrangement, sequence reads were collapsed and filtered. Productive Simpson clonality was computed per sample as the square root of Simpson's diversity index over productive rearrangements. As stored in TCRdb, this immuneACCESS dataset retains in-frame rearrangements with V and J assigned. A fraction of the clones does not appear; measured against another copy, unresolved V genes explain less than half of the discrepancy, and the remainder lacks a known reason. For V, J and clone size, that table is used; D and trimming come from the DNA. The sample table contains approximately 150,000 clones; only one count was recorded for around 90% of them. Clones ranked in the top ten supply roughly 1.6% of the sample.

Each collaborating institution followed its own protocols to collect whole blood in K2EDTA tubes. Collaborator samples were shipped for TCRbeta analysis as frozen whole blood, isolated PBMCs, or DNA extracted from either sample type. The germline ends are 6 bases apart after V is trimmed by 3 bases and J by 1 base. The germline V gene specifies ENHRY as CDR1 and SYGVKD as CDR2. The CDR3 runs 13 amino acids, cysteine and phenylalanine included. Of the read, only the CDR3 DNA is kept; its 39 bases are in frame from base 1. About this clone: The antigen it binds to is not known. Base-call qualities are not available, and no considerably larger clone is one nucleotide away.

This TCR was sampled from a woman aged 45-59 years with acute or convalescent COVID-19. The sample taken for sequencing was peripheral blood. Rearrangement joined TRBV10-3 to TRBJ1-2; the D gene is unclear. The CDR3: CAISDPVNYGYTF. The DNA sequence is TGTGCCATCAGTGATCCCGTTAACTATGGCTACACCTTC.